A single sample is the source of the 7 T cell receptor beta chains below, sequenced in a study of memory CD4+ T cells and cytomegalovirus serostatus. Single viable CD3+CD4+CD8-CD45RO+ cells were sorted as the memory CD4+ T cells. Measured with immunoSEQ multiplex PCR; TCRdb has only the in-frame clones, and not every one. The sample has 61,000 or so clones; about 78% are singletons. Sequencing was carried out using memory CD4+ T cells from blood. The receptor source for this set is an adult in good health and CMV-seronegative. Some clones in this sample may be carry-over from other donors' samples.

The chain uses TRBV5-6 and TRBJ2-1; D remains unclear. The CDR3 spans 11 residues. V lost 2 bases and J 10 bases, leaving 7 bases between the germline ends. Germline CDR1 and CDR2: SGHDT and YYEEEE. CDR3 nucleotide sequence: TGTGCCAGCAGCTTTCGTGGGGAGCAGTTCTTC. Its protein is CASSFRGEQFF.

This chain uses TRBV25-1 with TRBJ2-7, with a possible D match to TRBD1 (6 bases). Germline CDR1 MGHDK, CDR2 SYGVNS. The CDR3 is 14 amino acids. Trimming took 7 bases from V and 0 from J, leaving 13 bases between them. CDR3 residues: CASKRDTTSYEQYF. CDR3 sequence (DNA): TGTGCCAGCAAACGGGACACGACCTCCTACGAGCAGTACTTC.

V gene TRBV5-6 combines with J gene TRBJ2-1; D is perhaps TRBD2 (7 bases). V was trimmed by 2 bases and J by 1 base, leaving 19 bases between them. The CDR3 totals 18 residues. Germline CDR1 and CDR2: SGHDT and YYEEEE. CDR3: CASSLPSWRGRSYNEQFF. CDR3 sequence (DNA): TGTGCCAGCAGCTTACCCTCGTGGCGGGGGCGGTCCTACAATGAGCAGTTCTTC.

The chain carries TRBV15 and TRBJ2-7; 10 bases are shared with TRBD1. Germline V gene lookup returns CDR1 LNHNV and CDR2 YYDKDF (reference sequence). Losses at the gene ends were 0 bases for V and 7 bases for J; bases not matched to a gene: 9. CDR3 length equals 16 residues. DNA for the CDR3: TGTGCCACCAGCAGAGATCTGACAGGGGGCGTGGGGGAGCAGTACTTC. Protein: CATSRDLTGGVGEQYF.

The chain couples TRBV7-9 to TRBJ1-5; D call uncertain. Looked up from germline, CDR1 is SEHNR and CDR2 is FQNEAQ (reference sequence). Between the trimmed V and J ends, which lost 1 base and 3 bases, there was a span of 10 bases. The CDR3 is made up of 15 amino acids. CDR3 sequence reads: CASSLEGLPNQPQHF. DNA for the CDR3: TGTGCCAGCAGCTTAGAGGGTCTCCCCAATCAGCCCCAGCATTTT.

The V and J genes are TRBV4-3 and TRBJ2-2; D tentatively reads TRBD1 or TRBD2 (5 bases each). CDR3 size: 16 residues. Germline-derived CDR1 and CDR2 are LGHNA and YSLEER. Trimming shortened V by 0 bases and J by 1 base, and 9 bases separated the two germline ends. The CDR3 loop reads CASSQDGDVNTGELFF. The CDR3 nucleotides read TGCGCCAGCAGCCAAGATGGGGACGTGAACACCGGGGAGCTGTTTTTT.

This clone counts as medium-sized. V gene TRBV30 combines with J gene TRBJ1-1; no clear D. Trimming took 1 base from V and 3 from J, leaving 9 bases between them. The CDR3 runs 13 residues. The germline V gene has CDR1 GTSNPN and CDR2 SVGIG (reference sequence). CDR3 region: CAWSASIYTEAFF. The CDR3 coding sequence is TGTGCCTGGAGTGCTTCTATCTACACTGAAGCTTTCTTT.